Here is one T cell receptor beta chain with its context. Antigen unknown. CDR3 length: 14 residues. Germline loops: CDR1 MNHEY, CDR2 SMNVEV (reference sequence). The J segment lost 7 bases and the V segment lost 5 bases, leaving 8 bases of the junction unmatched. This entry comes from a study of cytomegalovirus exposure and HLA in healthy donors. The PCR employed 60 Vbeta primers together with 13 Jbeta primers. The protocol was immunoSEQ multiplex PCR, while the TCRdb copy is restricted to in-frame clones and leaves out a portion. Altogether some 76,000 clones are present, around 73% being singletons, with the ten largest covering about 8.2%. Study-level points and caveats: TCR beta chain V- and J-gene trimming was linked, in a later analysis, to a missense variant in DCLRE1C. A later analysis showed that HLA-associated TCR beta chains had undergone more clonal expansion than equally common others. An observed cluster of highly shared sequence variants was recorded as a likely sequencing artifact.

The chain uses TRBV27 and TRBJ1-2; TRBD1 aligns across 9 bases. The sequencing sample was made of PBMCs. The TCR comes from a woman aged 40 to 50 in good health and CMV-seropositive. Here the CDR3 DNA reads TGTGCCAGCAGTGGGCACAGGGGGCAAGGTGGCTACACCTTC. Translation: CASSGHRGQGGYTF.